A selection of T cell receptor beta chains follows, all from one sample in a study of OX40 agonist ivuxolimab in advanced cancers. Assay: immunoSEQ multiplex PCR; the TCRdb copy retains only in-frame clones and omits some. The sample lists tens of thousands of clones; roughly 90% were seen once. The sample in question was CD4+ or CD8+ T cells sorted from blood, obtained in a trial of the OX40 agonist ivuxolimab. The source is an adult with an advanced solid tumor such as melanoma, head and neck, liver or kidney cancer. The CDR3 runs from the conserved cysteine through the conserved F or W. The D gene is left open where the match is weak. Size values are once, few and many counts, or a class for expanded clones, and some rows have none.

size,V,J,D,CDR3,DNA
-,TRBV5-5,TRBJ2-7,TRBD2,CASSLAGGTSGYEQYF,TGTGCCAGCAGCTTGGCCGGGGGGACTAGCGGTTACGAGCAGTACTTC
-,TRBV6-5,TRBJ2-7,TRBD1,CASRTGPHQYF,TGTGCCAGCAGGACAGGGCCCCATCAGTACTTC
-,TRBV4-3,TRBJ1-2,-,CASSQDRAADLYGYTF,TGCGCCAGCAGCCAAGACAGGGCCGCTGACCTCTATGGCTACACCTTC
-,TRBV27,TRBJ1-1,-,CASSPVGLRRNTEAFF,TGTGCCAGCAGTCCCGTCGGCTTGCGGAGGAACACTGAAGCTTTCTTT
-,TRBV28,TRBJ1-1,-,CASSLRNTEAFF,TGTGCCAGCAGTTTACGGAACACTGAAGCTTTCTTT
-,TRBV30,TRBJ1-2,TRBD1,CAWSVGQGYGYTF,TGTGCCTGGAGTGTAGGACAGGGTTACGGCTACACCTTC
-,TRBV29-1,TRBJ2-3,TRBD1,CSTGPTGETDTQYF,TGCAGCACTGGACCGACAGGGGAGACAGATACGCAGTATTTT
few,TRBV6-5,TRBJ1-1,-,CASSYSSSNTEAFF,TGTGCCAGCAGTTACTCGAGTTCGAACACTGAAGCTTTCTTT
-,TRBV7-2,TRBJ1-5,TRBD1,CASSLDRGLEGNQPQHF,TGTGCCAGCAGCTTAGATAGGGGGCTCGAGGGCAATCAGCCCCAGCATTTT
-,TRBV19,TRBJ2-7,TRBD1,CASSIGQGPLVYEQYF,TGTGCCAGTAGTATAGGACAGGGACCCCTTGTCTACGAGCAGTACTTC
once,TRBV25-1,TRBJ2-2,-,CASSDLGETNTGELFF,TGTGCCAGCAGTGATCTTGGGGAGACGAACACCGGGGAGCTGTTTTTT
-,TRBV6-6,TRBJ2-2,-,CASSYSTGRPGELFF,TGTGCCAGCAGTTACTCGACAGGCCGACCCGGGGAGCTGTTTTTT
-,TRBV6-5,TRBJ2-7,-,CASSYIAGFGYEQYF,TGTGCCAGCAGTTACATTGCAGGGTTCGGCTACGAGCAGTACTTC
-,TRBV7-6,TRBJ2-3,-,CASSGPPGGTDTQYF,TGTGCCAGCAGCGGGCCCCCAGGGGGCACAGATACGCAGTATTTT
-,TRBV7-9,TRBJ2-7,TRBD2,CASSPGTSGTYEQYF,TGTGCCAGCAGCCCCGGGACTAGCGGGACCTACGAGCAGTACTTC
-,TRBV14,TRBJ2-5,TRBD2,CASSQEREGRETQYF,TGTGCCAGCAGCCAGGAACGGGAGGGCCGTGAGACCCAGTACTTC
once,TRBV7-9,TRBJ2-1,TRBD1,CASSWDRGPYNEQFF,TGTGCCAGCAGCTGGGACAGGGGGCCCTACAATGAGCAGTTCTTC
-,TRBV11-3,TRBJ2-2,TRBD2,CASSLLPGTWREAGPGELFF,TGTGCCAGCAGCTTATTGCCTGGGACGTGGCGGGAGGCCGGACCCGGGGAGCTGTTTTTT
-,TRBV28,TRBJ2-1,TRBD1,CASTRDRGINEQFF,TGTGCCAGCACCCGGGACAGGGGAATCAATGAGCAGTTCTTC
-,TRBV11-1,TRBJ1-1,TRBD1,CASSLADRGLSTEAFF,TGTGCCAGCAGCTTAGCAGACAGGGGATTGTCCACTGAAGCTTTCTTT
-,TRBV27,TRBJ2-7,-,CASSLAGNSYEQYF,TGTGCCAGCAGTTTAGCTGGAAACTCCTACGAGCAGTACTTC
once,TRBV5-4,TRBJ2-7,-,CASSSTGSYEQYF,TGTGCCAGCAGCTCAACTGGTTCCTACGAGCAGTACTTC